Listed below are T cell receptor beta chains from one sample, sequenced in a study of T cell responses to AZD1222 COVID-19 vaccine. Only in-frame clones appear in the TCRdb table, and some are missing; sequencing was by immunoSEQ multiplex PCR. The profile shows around 64,000 clones, about 80% of them singletons. This specimen consisted of peripheral blood, obtained 28 days after the second AZD1222 dose. All receptors come from an adult who received the AZD1222 COVID-19 vaccine. The CDR3 runs from the conserved cysteine through the conserved F or W. The D gene is left open where the match is weak. Clone size is stated in some rows and not others, as once, few, many or a class when expanded.

d_gene,v_gene,abundance,len,j_gene,CDR3nt,CDR3aa
NA,TRBV12-3/TRBV12-4,NA,13,TRBJ1-5,TGTGCCAGCAGTTTAAACGGGAATCAGCCCCAGCATTTT,CASSLNGNQPQHF
TRBD2,TRBV6-1,NA,14,TRBJ2-7,TGTGCCAGCAGTGAGTCTAGCGGGGGGTACGAGCAGTACTTC,CASSESSGGYEQYF
NA,TRBV5-4,NA,15,TRBJ1-1,TGTGCCAGCAGCTTGGCCTTAGGGCTGAACACTGAAGCTTTCTTT,CASSLALGLNTEAFF
NA,TRBV2,NA,11,TRBJ1-1,TGTGCCAGCTGCGGCAGGGCTGAAGCTTTCTTT,CASCGRAEAFF
NA,TRBV3-1/TRBV3-2,NA,14,TRBJ1-1,TGTGCCAGCACCCGCCGCGGGCCGAACACTGAAGCTTTCTTT,CASTRRGPNTEAFF
NA,TRBV6-4,once,17,TRBJ1-1,TGTGCCAGCAGTGAACCGGACACCACCGAGCGGAACACTGAAGCTTTCTTT,CASSEPDTTERNTEAFF
NA,TRBV9,NA,15,TRBJ2-3,TGTGCCAGCAGCGTAGAACAGGGAGCCACAGATACGCAGTATTTT,CASSVEQGATDTQYF
TRBD2,TRBV4-3,NA,17,TRBJ2-5,TGCGCCAGCAGCCAAGATTCGACGGGGGGGCCCCGGGAGACCCAGTACTTC,CASSQDSTGGPRETQYF
NA,TRBV5-6,NA,12,TRBJ1-5,TGTGCCAGCAGCTTGGCAGGGCGGCCCCAGCATTTT,CASSLAGRPQHF
NA,TRBV7-2,NA,13,TRBJ1-5,TGTGCCAGCAGCCGCGTTTCAGGACAGCCCCAGCATTTT,CASSRVSGQPQHF
NA,TRBV7-8,NA,17,TRBJ2-2,TGTGCCAGCAGCCCTCAGTGGCCGGGGGGCTTGACCGGGGAGCTGTTTTTT,CASSPQWPGGLTGELFF